This entry lists 13 T cell receptor beta chains sequenced from one sample in a study of identical twins. TCRdb itself ran the 5' RACE reads through MiXCR, one entry per CDR3 protein. The data contain a few hundred thousand distinct CDR3 sequences, approximately 8.8% of them seen just once; the ten biggest clones take up 7.5% to 9.5%. Material for sequencing was naive T cells sorted from blood. The origin of the receptors is a woman in her 50s in good health.

This clonotype was detected only a few times. V usage is TRBV5-1 and J usage is TRBJ2-1, with D unclear. Germline values: CDR1 SGHRS, CDR2 YFSETQ. Deletions cut 3 bases from V and 5 bases from J, with 12 bases between. CDR3 size: 14 residues. The CDR3 region is CASSSTTVNNEQFF. The CDR3 bases are TGCGCCAGCAGCTCCACTACAGTGAACAATGAGCAGTTCTTC.

This clonotype was counted only a few times. The chain employs TRBV6-4 and TRBJ2-6; 10 nucleotides line up with TRBD1. Germline V lookup: CDR1 MRHNA, CDR2 SNTAGT. The V and J ends lost 1 base and 3 bases, in that order; junction bases with no gene match: 3. The CDR3 has 17 amino acids. The CDR3 sequence: CASSDWGQGIGANVLTF. Here the CDR3 DNA reads TGTGCCAGCAGTGACTGGGGACAGGGGATTGGGGCCAACGTCCTGACTTTC.

A few counts support this clonotype. Here the CDR3 reads CASSHTLAGGETQYF. The CDR3 region has the DNA TGTGCCAGCAGCCACACCCTAGCGGGCGGGGAGACCCAGTACTTC. The genes are TRBV7-9 and TRBJ2-5; TRBD2 matches at 8 bases. With 5 bases clipped from V and 5 bases from J, the junction kept 10 bases outside the gene matches. From germline, CDR1 is SEHNR and CDR2 FQNEAQ (reference sequence). This CDR3 comprises 15 residues.

The V call is TRBV6-2 or TRBV6-3, the J call TRBJ2-1, with 7 bases lining up with TRBD2. Germline lookup yields CDR1 MNHEY and CDR2 SVGEGT. The CDR3 covers 14 residues. V shed 2 bases, J shed 4 bases, and the junction held 2 bases outside the gene matches. For the CDR3, the DNA is TGTGCCAGCAGTTACAGCGGGAAATACAATGAGCAGTTCTTC. Translating it yields CASSYSGKYNEQFF.

This clonotype was picked up many times. CDR3 sequence reads: CASSLNRGKAETQYF. CDR3 bases: TGTGCCAGCAGTTTAAACAGGGGGAAAGCCGAGACCCAGTACTTC. The chain employs TRBV27 and TRBJ2-5; 8 nucleotides match TRBD1. The germline V gene encodes CDR1 MNHEY and CDR2 SMNVEV (reference sequence). The CDR3 is 15 amino acids. J lost 5 bases, V lost 2 bases, and 7 bases had no gene match.

The J gene is TRBJ2-3, the V gene TRBV5-6; 9 bases are a match to TRBD2. J was trimmed by 13 bases and V by 4 bases; bases with no gene match: 13. CDR3 length equals 14 residues. The germline V gene has CDR1 SGHDT and CDR2 YYEEEE. In DNA form, the CDR3 reads TGTGCCAGCAGCACCTCGGCTAGCGGGATAGTGGAGTATTTT. This codes for CASSTSASGIVEYF.

This clonotype was seen repeatedly, ten times or more. The V gene is TRBV13, the J gene TRBJ2-7, with 7 bases fitting TRBD1. The germline V gene has CDR1 PRHDT and CDR2 FYEKMQ (reference sequence). Trimming at V came to 4 bases and at J to 1 base, leaving 4 bases not matched to a gene. The CDR3 extends over 14 amino acids. CDR3: CASSSTGQSYEQYF. CDR3 bases: TGTGCCAGCAGCTCAACGGGACAGTCCTACGAGCAGTACTTC.

The chain has TRBV7-8 and TRBJ2-1; D is undetermined. V was pared by 5 bases and J by 6 bases, with 17 bases between. The germline CDR1 and CDR2 sequences are SGHVS and FQNEAQ. This CDR3 region has 15 residues. The CDR3 region is CASSVETITFNEQFF. The CDR3 DNA reads as TGTGCCAGCAGCGTGGAGACGATTACGTTCAATGAGCAGTTCTTC.

The chain links TRBV6-1 to TRBJ1-5; the match to TRBD1 covers 10 bases. This CDR3 spans 18 amino acids. The ends lost 7 bases at V and 1 base at J; junction bases unmatched: 13. Germline CDR1 MNHNS, CDR2 SASEGT. The CDR3 here is CASIGGTGAALSNQPQHF. The CDR3 DNA reads as TGTGCCAGCATTGGCGGGACAGGGGCGGCTCTGAGCAATCAGCCCCAGCATTTT.

The chain employs TRBV6-5 and TRBJ2-5, with 8 bases aligning to TRBD1. After removal of 0 bases from V and 4 bases from J, the junction contained 7 bases not matched to a gene. The CDR3 is made up of 16 amino acids. Per germline, CDR1 MNHEY and CDR2 SVGAGI. CDR3 residues: CASSYSPGGVSETQYF. CDR3 nucleotides: TGTGCCAGCAGTTACTCACCAGGGGGCGTCTCAGAGACCCAGTACTTC.

This clonotype has only a few counts. V gene TRBV7-9 combines with J gene TRBJ2-1, with 9 nucleotides matching TRBD1. With 5 bases clipped from V and 4 bases from J, the junction kept 9 bases outside the gene matches. The CDR3 runs 16 residues. In germline, CDR1 is SEHNR, CDR2 FQNEAQ (reference sequence). The CDR3 coding sequence is TGTGCCAGCAGCCACCCGGACAGGGGCCCTTACAATGAGCAGTTCTTC. Amino acids: CASSHPDRGPYNEQFF.

The rearrangement links TRBV4-1 to TRBJ1-6; D is undetermined. V dropped 0 bases and J dropped 7 bases, with 13 bases sitting between them. CDR1 and CDR2 from the germline V gene are MGHRA and YSYEKL. CDR3 length: 16 residues. The CDR3 loop is CASSQEGAGLNSPLHF. The CDR3 region has the DNA TGCGCCAGCAGCCAAGAAGGTGCAGGCTTGAATTCACCCCTCCACTTT.

In this sample, this clonotype turned up many times. The V gene is TRBV12-3 or TRBV12-4, the J gene TRBJ1-4, with a possible D match to TRBD1 (5 bases). Trimming shortened V by 1 base and J by 8 bases, and 14 bases separated the two germline ends. The CDR3 extends over 15 amino acids. The CDR3 region is CASSLGGLRSEKLFF. CDR3 bases: TGTGCCAGCAGTTTAGGGGGCCTACGAAGCGAAAAACTGTTTTTT.